These T cell receptor beta chains were read from a single sample in a study of T-cell reconstitution after alpha-beta-depleted transplantation in children. TCRdb re-analysed the PCR reads in MiXCR, keeping a single row per CDR3 protein. The profile shows about 980,000 distinct CDR3 sequences, around 30% of them singletons. Sample: PBMCs, mostly from graft donor cells, taken 360 days after TCRalphabeta/CD19-depleted stem cell transplant. The source of these receptors is a boy younger than two who had a stem cell transplant for SCID, so the T cells may come from the graft donor. Each CDR3 is given with its conserved first and last residue. Each record gives: D gene, J gene, V gene, clone size, CDR3 protein, CDR3 DNA. D genes are given only for firm matches. The size field is filled for only some rows; it gives once, few, many or a size class.

d_call: NA
j_call: TRBJ2-3
v_call: TRBV4-2
clone_size: NA
cdr3_aa: CASSQSATGTSEYF
cdr3_nt: TGTGCCAGCAGCCAATCCGCAACCGGGACTTCGGAGTATTTT

d_call: NA
j_call: TRBJ1-6
v_call: TRBV25-1
clone_size: NA
cdr3_aa: CASSEFRTENSPLHF
cdr3_nt: TGTGCCAGCAGTGAATTTCGGACAGAAAATTCACCCCTCCACTTT

d_call: NA
j_call: TRBJ2-7
v_call: TRBV15
clone_size: NA
cdr3_aa: CATSRDFLNEQYF
cdr3_nt: TGTGCCACCAGCAGAGATTTTCTGAACGAGCAGTACTTC

d_call: NA
j_call: TRBJ2-3
v_call: TRBV5-1
clone_size: NA
cdr3_aa: CASSLGYGLDTQYF
cdr3_nt: TGCGCCAGCAGCTTGGGGTACGGACTTGATACGCAGTATTTT

d_call: NA
j_call: TRBJ2-2
v_call: TRBV16
clone_size: NA
cdr3_aa: CASSPGGTFRNTGELFF
cdr3_nt: TGTGCCAGCAGCCCCGGCGGCACCTTTCGGAACACCGGGGAGCTGTTTTTT

d_call: NA
j_call: TRBJ2-3
v_call: TRBV24-1
clone_size: NA
cdr3_aa: CATSDQAAGARTDTQYF
cdr3_nt: TGTGCCACCAGTGACCAGGCGGCGGGGGCCCGCACAGATACGCAGTATTTT

d_call: NA
j_call: TRBJ2-3
v_call: TRBV7-9
clone_size: NA
cdr3_aa: CASSPRAYTSTDTQYF
cdr3_nt: TGTGCCAGCAGCCCCCGAGCGTATACTAGCACAGATACGCAGTATTTT

d_call: NA
j_call: TRBJ1-2
v_call: TRBV20-1
clone_size: few
cdr3_aa: CSAREGPYGYTF
cdr3_nt: TGCAGTGCTAGAGAAGGGCCCTATGGCTACACCTTC

d_call: NA
j_call: TRBJ1-1
v_call: TRBV4-3
clone_size: few
cdr3_aa: CASSQDQEGNTEAFF
cdr3_nt: TGCGCCAGCAGCCAAGATCAGGAGGGTAACACTGAAGCTTTCTTT

d_call: TRBD1
j_call: TRBJ1-5
v_call: TRBV30
clone_size: NA
cdr3_aa: CAWTKGANNQPQHF
cdr3_nt: TGTGCCTGGACGAAGGGGGCAAACAATCAGCCCCAGCATTTT

d_call: NA
j_call: TRBJ2-6
v_call: TRBV27
clone_size: NA
cdr3_aa: CASTTGANVLTF
cdr3_nt: TGTGCCAGCACCACTGGGGCCAACGTCCTGACTTTC

d_call: TRBD1
j_call: TRBJ1-1
v_call: TRBV20-1
clone_size: few
cdr3_aa: CSARDRVPTEAFF
cdr3_nt: TGCAGTGCTAGGGACAGGGTCCCTACTGAAGCTTTCTTT

d_call: TRBD1
j_call: TRBJ2-5
v_call: TRBV12-3/TRBV12-4
clone_size: NA
cdr3_aa: CVSRRTGGGETQYF
cdr3_nt: TGTGTCAGCAGGCGGACAGGGGGCGGAGAGACCCAGTACTTC

d_call: NA
j_call: TRBJ2-1
v_call: TRBV7-2
clone_size: NA
cdr3_aa: CASSTPAGEQFF
cdr3_nt: TGTGCCAGCAGCACACCGGCGGGTGAGCAGTTCTTC

d_call: TRBD1
j_call: TRBJ1-5
v_call: TRBV6-5
clone_size: NA
cdr3_aa: CASSTRGGQGNQPQHF
cdr3_nt: TGTGCCAGCAGTACCCGAGGCGGACAGGGCAATCAGCCCCAGCATTTT

d_call: TRBD2
j_call: TRBJ2-7
v_call: TRBV15
clone_size: few
cdr3_aa: CATSTSSTSVYEQYF
cdr3_nt: TGTGCCACCAGCACCTCATCGACTAGCGTGTACGAGCAGTACTTC

d_call: NA
j_call: TRBJ2-7
v_call: TRBV28
clone_size: NA
cdr3_aa: CASSPHGPIYEQYF
cdr3_nt: TGTGCCAGCAGTCCCCACGGGCCAATTTACGAGCAGTACTTC

d_call: NA
j_call: TRBJ2-1
v_call: TRBV18
clone_size: once
cdr3_aa: CASSPSTVSYNEQFF
cdr3_nt: TGTGCCAGCTCACCTTCGACGGTATCCTACAATGAGCAGTTCTTC

d_call: NA
j_call: TRBJ1-2
v_call: TRBV7-8
clone_size: few
cdr3_aa: CASSSQVSYSGGYTF
cdr3_nt: TGTGCCAGCAGCTCCCAGGTCTCCTATTCTGGGGGCTACACCTTC

d_call: TRBD2
j_call: TRBJ2-1
v_call: TRBV24-1
clone_size: NA
cdr3_aa: CATRAGGPNDEQFF
cdr3_nt: TGTGCCACCCGAGCGGGGGGGCCGAACGATGAGCAGTTCTTC

d_call: NA
j_call: TRBJ2-1
v_call: TRBV5-1
clone_size: few
cdr3_aa: CASRALGDYNEQFF
cdr3_nt: TGCGCCAGCAGAGCCCTCGGGGACTACAATGAGCAGTTCTTC

d_call: NA
j_call: TRBJ2-1
v_call: TRBV7-8
clone_size: NA
cdr3_aa: CASSLDLAGPPNEQFF
cdr3_nt: TGTGCCAGCAGCCTGGACCTTGCGGGGCCACCAAATGAGCAGTTCTTC

d_call: NA
j_call: TRBJ2-6
v_call: TRBV25-1
clone_size: few
cdr3_aa: CASTATGGANVLTF
cdr3_nt: TGTGCCAGCACCGCCACTGGGGGGGCCAACGTCCTGACTTTC

d_call: TRBD2
j_call: TRBJ2-5
v_call: TRBV2
clone_size: few
cdr3_aa: CASSGVAGDQETQYF
cdr3_nt: TGTGCCAGCAGTGGGGTAGCGGGGGATCAAGAGACCCAGTACTTC

d_call: NA
j_call: TRBJ2-2
v_call: TRBV12-3/TRBV12-4
clone_size: NA
cdr3_aa: CASSPYRDPGELFF
cdr3_nt: TGTGCCAGCAGCCCCTACAGGGATCCCGGGGAGCTGTTTTTT

d_call: NA
j_call: TRBJ2-3
v_call: TRBV6-5
clone_size: few
cdr3_aa: CASSYEYWGEADTQYF
cdr3_nt: TGTGCCAGCAGTTACGAATATTGGGGGGAGGCAGATACGCAGTATTTT

d_call: TRBD2
j_call: TRBJ2-1
v_call: TRBV7-2
clone_size: NA
cdr3_aa: CASSFRGLPNNEQFF
cdr3_nt: TGTGCCAGCAGCTTTCGGGGACTACCCAACAATGAGCAGTTCTTC

d_call: NA
j_call: TRBJ1-6
v_call: TRBV4-2
clone_size: few
cdr3_aa: CASRKRWGYSYNSPLHF
cdr3_nt: TGTGCCAGCAGAAAACGGTGGGGATACTCCTATAATTCACCCCTCCACTTT

d_call: NA
j_call: TRBJ2-3
v_call: TRBV15
clone_size: NA
cdr3_aa: CATSRGSGSTDTQYF
cdr3_nt: TGTGCCACCAGTAGAGGGAGCGGTAGCACAGATACGCAGTATTTT

d_call: NA
j_call: TRBJ1-2
v_call: TRBV3-1
clone_size: few
cdr3_aa: CASSQGPGGNYGYTF
cdr3_nt: TGTGCCAGCAGCCAAGGACCCGGAGGGAACTATGGCTACACCTTC

d_call: TRBD1
j_call: TRBJ2-5
v_call: TRBV28
clone_size: few
cdr3_aa: CASSLNRGPETQYF
cdr3_nt: TGTGCCAGCAGTCTCAACAGGGGACCAGAGACCCAGTACTTC

d_call: TRBD2
j_call: TRBJ2-3
v_call: TRBV12-3/TRBV12-4
clone_size: NA
cdr3_aa: CASTLKGTSLYF
cdr3_nt: TGTGCCAGCACCCTAAAGGGGACTAGCCTGTATTTT

d_call: TRBD2
j_call: TRBJ2-1
v_call: TRBV19
clone_size: NA
cdr3_aa: CASSILAGGPSVYNEQFF
cdr3_nt: TGTGCCAGTAGTATACTAGCGGGGGGGCCTTCGGTCTACAATGAGCAGTTCTTC

d_call: TRBD1
j_call: TRBJ2-7
v_call: TRBV29-1
clone_size: NA
cdr3_aa: CSVGDSSYEQYF
cdr3_nt: TGCAGCGTTGGGGACAGCTCCTACGAGCAGTACTTC

d_call: TRBD2
j_call: TRBJ2-3
v_call: TRBV5-6
clone_size: NA
cdr3_aa: CASSLRGGAVADTQYF
cdr3_nt: TGTGCCAGCAGCCTTCGGGGGGGGGCCGTGGCCGATACGCAGTATTTT

d_call: NA
j_call: TRBJ1-1
v_call: TRBV6-1
clone_size: NA
cdr3_aa: CASSWTTNTEAFF
cdr3_nt: TGTGCCAGCAGCTGGACAACGAACACTGAAGCTTTCTTT

d_call: NA
j_call: TRBJ2-3
v_call: TRBV4-1
clone_size: NA
cdr3_aa: CASSKPLQDTQYF
cdr3_nt: TGCGCCAGCAGCAAACCTCTTCAAGATACGCAGTATTTT

d_call: NA
j_call: TRBJ1-1
v_call: TRBV7-8
clone_size: NA
cdr3_aa: CASSLSSAEAFF
cdr3_nt: TGTGCCAGCAGCTTAAGTAGTGCTGAAGCTTTCTTT

d_call: NA
j_call: TRBJ1-2
v_call: TRBV18
clone_size: few
cdr3_aa: CASSPTGFGYTF
cdr3_nt: TGTGCCAGCTCCCCGACAGGTTTTGGCTACACCTTC

d_call: NA
j_call: TRBJ1-1
v_call: TRBV20-1
clone_size: NA
cdr3_aa: CSAPKVNTEAFF
cdr3_nt: TGCAGTGCCCCTAAGGTGAACACTGAAGCTTTCTTT

d_call: NA
j_call: TRBJ2-7
v_call: TRBV29-1
clone_size: few
cdr3_aa: CSVVGSSLSYEQYF
cdr3_nt: TGCAGCGTTGTAGGCAGTTCCCTTTCCTACGAGCAGTACTTC

d_call: TRBD1
j_call: TRBJ2-1
v_call: TRBV12-3/TRBV12-4
clone_size: NA
cdr3_aa: CASSWTGSSDEQFF
cdr3_nt: TGTGCCAGCAGTTGGACAGGTAGTAGCGATGAGCAGTTCTTC

d_call: TRBD2
j_call: TRBJ2-1
v_call: TRBV12-3/TRBV12-4
clone_size: few
cdr3_aa: CASSSHSSGGRRDEQFF
cdr3_nt: TGTGCCAGCAGTTCCCATTCTAGCGGGGGGCGGAGGGATGAGCAGTTCTTC

d_call: NA
j_call: TRBJ1-2
v_call: TRBV7-2
clone_size: NA
cdr3_aa: CASSSLSATNYGYTF
cdr3_nt: TGTGCCAGCAGCTCCCTCAGCGCAACTAACTATGGCTACACCTTC

d_call: NA
j_call: TRBJ2-1
v_call: TRBV3-1
clone_size: few
cdr3_aa: CASSQDRLGTYNEQFF
cdr3_nt: TGTGCCAGCAGCCAAGATAGATTGGGGACGTACAATGAGCAGTTCTTC

d_call: NA
j_call: TRBJ2-1
v_call: TRBV12-3/TRBV12-4
clone_size: many
cdr3_aa: CASKGARNEQFF
cdr3_nt: TGTGCCAGCAAAGGAGCGCGCAATGAGCAGTTCTTC

d_call: NA
j_call: TRBJ2-2
v_call: TRBV7-9
clone_size: many
cdr3_aa: CASSFGGADTGELFF
cdr3_nt: TGTGCCAGCAGCTTTGGGGGGGCGGACACCGGGGAGCTGTTTTTT

d_call: TRBD1
j_call: TRBJ1-2
v_call: TRBV5-1
clone_size: NA
cdr3_aa: CASSNGQAAFGYTF
cdr3_nt: TGCGCCAGCAGCAACGGACAGGCGGCTTTTGGCTACACCTTC

d_call: NA
j_call: TRBJ2-5
v_call: TRBV20-1
clone_size: few
cdr3_aa: CSASRVGETQYF
cdr3_nt: TGCAGTGCTAGCAGGGTGGGAGAGACCCAGTACTTC

d_call: TRBD1
j_call: TRBJ2-1
v_call: TRBV18
clone_size: few
cdr3_aa: CASSPQGTGRFGRYYNEQFF
cdr3_nt: TGTGCCAGCTCACCGCAGGGGACAGGACGGTTCGGTCGGTACTACAATGAGCAGTTCTTC

d_call: NA
j_call: TRBJ1-4
v_call: TRBV6-2/TRBV6-3
clone_size: NA
cdr3_aa: CASSYQDREKLFF
cdr3_nt: TGTGCCAGCAGTTACCAGGACCGTGAAAAACTGTTTTTT

d_call: NA
j_call: TRBJ2-5
v_call: TRBV7-8
clone_size: NA
cdr3_aa: CASSLVNQETQYF
cdr3_nt: TGTGCCAGCAGCTTAGTCAACCAAGAGACCCAGTACTTC